This T cell receptor (beta chain) was sequenced for a study of post-analysis software for immune sequencing data. Study-level results: The study found TRBV5-6, TRBV5-1 and TRBV20-1 among several TRBV segments more frequent in patients than controls. By F measure, strong co-clustering occurred among samples prepared in the same batch. Controls had significantly higher normalized Chao1 diversity than multiple sclerosis patients.

This CDR3 comprises 13 residues. The ends were cut back, 6 bases at V and 0 bases at J, with 7 bases in the middle. Germline loops: CDR1 KGHDR, CDR2 SFDVKD. cDNA libraries for TCR beta contained unique molecular identifiers. TCRdb ran MiXCR on the PCR reads and lists one entry per CDR3 protein. The sample yields about 810,000 distinct CDR3 sequences, 53% seen once. Regarding this clonotype: The target antigen is unknown.

The sequenced material came from blood. V gene TRBV24-1 combines with J gene TRBJ1-2; D uncertain. The sequence came from a girl aged 5-17 years with multiple sclerosis. CDR3 amino acids: CATSLATNYGYTF. The CDR3 DNA is TGTGCCACCAGTTTAGCCACTAACTATGGCTACACCTTC.